The 31 T cell receptor beta chains presented below share a single source sample, sequenced in a study of cytomegalovirus exposure and HLA in healthy donors. Clones were read by immunoSEQ multiplex PCR, and TCRdb kept only the in-frame ones, dropping some. The sample gives under 400,000 clones, nearly 90% of which show up once; approximately 0.9% is in the top ten. Sequencing was performed on PBMCs. The receptors originated from a man aged 25 to 45 in good health and CMV-seronegative.

The V and J genes are TRBV27 and TRBJ2-1, with D possibly TRBD1 on 6 matching bases. Per the germline V gene, CDR1 is MNHEY and CDR2 is SMNVEV (reference sequence). Trimming pared 6 bases from V and 0 bases from J, leaving 15 bases between. The CDR3 contains 16 residues. CDR3 DNA: TGTGCCAGCAGATTAGACAGGACGAGCTCCTACAATGAGCAGTTCTTC. It specifies CASRLDRTSSYNEQFF.

A note on this clone: Other DNA sequences in this sample translate to the same CDR3. V is TRBV13 and J is TRBJ2-7; D gene ambiguous. The length of the CDR3 is 14 residues. CDR1 PRHDT and CDR2 FYEKMQ come from the germline V gene (reference sequence). Trimming cost V 0 bases and J 4 bases, with 10 bases left between them. Here the CDR3 reads CASSLGPVTYEQYF. In DNA form, the CDR3 reads TGTGCCAGCAGCTTAGGCCCAGTAACGTACGAGCAGTACTTC.

The chain has TRBV6-5 and TRBJ2-7, with 13 bases fitting TRBD2. The CDR3 runs 14 residues. The junction had 1 base not matched to a gene; V was cut back by 5 bases and J by 3 bases. In germline, CDR1 is MNHEY, CDR2 SVGAGI. CDR3 residues: CASSRLAGGYEQYF. CDR3 nucleotide sequence: TGTGCCAGCAGTAGACTAGCGGGGGGCTACGAGCAGTACTTC.

The CDR3 sequence: CASRRTGSMQTQYF. CDR3 nucleotide sequence: TGTGCCAGCAGACGGACAGGGAGCATGCAGACCCAGTACTTC. This chain joins TRBV6-5 and TRBJ2-5; TRBD1 agrees at 8 bases. CDR1 and CDR2 (germline): MNHEY, SVGAGI. This CDR3 is 14 amino acids long. V trimming: 6 bases; J trimming: 6 bases; junction bases outside the gene matches: 9.

The genes are TRBV6-6 and TRBJ1-1, with a possible D match to TRBD1 (5 bases). This CDR3 region has 12 residues. The ends were cut back, 5 bases at V and 7 bases at J, with 11 bases in the middle. Germline loops: CDR1 MNHNY, CDR2 SVGAGI (reference sequence). In nucleotides, the CDR3 is TGTGCCAGCAGTCCCGGGGGGGTTGAAGCTTTCTTT. This encodes CASSPGGVEAFF.

This clone was seen a handful of times. The genes are TRBV10-3 and TRBJ1-4, with 8 positions matching TRBD1. Germline loops: CDR1 ENHRY, CDR2 SYGVKD. The CDR3 loop spans 12 amino acids. This CDR3 reads CATQGAGEKLFF. Here the CDR3 DNA reads TGTGCAACGCAGGGGGCCGGTGAAAAACTGTTTTTT.

The chain uses TRBV27 and TRBJ2-3, with D perhaps TRBD2 (6 bases). This CDR3 contains 13 residues. Germline V lookup: CDR1 MNHEY, CDR2 SMNVEV (reference sequence). V was cut by 7 bases and J by 4 bases, with 12 bases left in between. CDR3 nucleotide sequence: TGTGCCAGCAAGGAGGGTCTCGCAGATACGCAGTATTTT. Its protein is CASKEGLADTQYF.

The V and J genes are TRBV7-6 and TRBJ2-7; D remains ambiguous. V was shortened by 5 bases and J by 2 bases, with 10 bases between the two germline ends. The germline CDR1 and CDR2 sequences are SGHVS and FNYEAQ. This CDR3 region has 13 residues. DNA for the CDR3: TGTGCCAGCAGCCCCGGTGATACCTACGAGCAGTACTTC. Translated: CASSPGDTYEQYF.

V gene TRBV7-6 combines with J gene TRBJ1-4; D uncertain. Germline V gene data show CDR1 as SGHVS and CDR2 as FNYEAQ. V dropped 5 bases and J dropped 10 bases, with 14 bases sitting between them. This CDR3 is 13 amino acids long. The DNA of the CDR3 is TGTGCCAGCAGCCCAGGACTCGGGGTAAAACTGTTTTTT. As protein: CASSPGLGVKLFF.

This chain uses TRBV5-1 with TRBJ2-5; 12 positions match TRBD1. The ends lost 4 bases at V and 4 bases at J; junction bases unmatched: 11. This CDR3 region has 17 residues. In germline, CDR1 is SGHRS, CDR2 YFSETQ. Here the CDR3 DNA reads TGCGCCAGCAGCCCCGGGGTGGGACAGGGGGCAGGAGAGACCCAGTACTTC. Protein sequence: CASSPGVGQGAGETQYF.

The chain uses TRBV4-1 and TRBJ2-7, with a possible D match to TRBD2 (5 bases). The CDR3 loop spans 11 amino acids. Germline V gene lookup returns CDR1 MGHRA and CDR2 YSYEKL. Trimming shortened V by 9 bases and J by 5 bases, and 11 bases separated the two germline ends. The CDR3 is CASPTGDEQYF. Here the CDR3 DNA reads TGCGCCAGTCCGACCGGGGACGAGCAGTACTTC.

With regard to this clone: The same CDR3 can be traced to other DNA sequences in this sample. The chain joins TRBV6-6 to TRBJ1-1, with D maybe TRBD1 (5 bases). CDR3 length: 15 residues. The germline V gene has CDR1 MNHNY and CDR2 SVGAGI (reference sequence). V shed 0 bases and J shed 1 base, with 9 bases lying between them. The chain's CDR3 is CASSYSGQGNTEAFF. The DNA for the CDR3 is TGTGCCAGCAGTTACTCGGGGCAGGGGAACACTGAAGCTTTCTTT.

The V gene is TRBV5-5, the J gene TRBJ1-5, with TRBD1 identical over 9 bases. This CDR3 comprises 16 residues. CDR1 SGHKS and CDR2 YYEKEE come from the germline V gene (reference sequence). The ends lost 0 bases at V and 2 bases at J; junction bases unmatched: 3. CDR3 sequence (DNA): TGTGCCAGCAGCTTGGTAACAGGGGGCGGCAATCAGCCCCAGCATTTT. It specifies CASSLVTGGGNQPQHF.

This chain's CDR3 is CASSWAGAGPYGYTF. The CDR3 coding sequence is TGTGCCAGCAGCTGGGCGGGGGCAGGTCCGTATGGCTACACCTTC. The rearrangement uses TRBV5-4 and TRBJ1-2; TRBD1 might be the D (6 bases). CDR1 is SGHNT, CDR2 YYREEE, per germline (reference sequence). V lost 3 bases, J lost 5 bases, and 17 bases lay in between. The CDR3 contains 15 residues.

The table lists this clone with a count of one. The rearrangement uses TRBV14 and TRBJ1-6, with 8 positions matching TRBD1. Germline trimming cut 0 bases from V and 1 base from J; bases unmatched to any gene: 11. This CDR3 region has 20 residues. The germline gives CDR1 SGHDN, CDR2 FVKESK. CDR3 amino acids: CASSQERRNRGRSYNSPLHF. The CDR3 region has the DNA TGTGCCAGCAGCCAAGAAAGGAGAAACAGGGGGAGGTCCTATAATTCACCCCTCCACTTT.

The gene calls are TRBV7-9 and TRBJ1-1, with D possibly matching TRBD1 (5 bases). The germline V gene has CDR1 SEHNR and CDR2 FQNEAQ (reference sequence). The CDR3 loop spans 14 amino acids. The V end lost 2 bases, the J end lost 0 bases, and 7 bases lay between the germline ends. CDR3 in amino acids: CASSLSGMNTEAFF. The CDR3 DNA reads as TGTGCCAGCAGCTTATCAGGGATGAACACTGAAGCTTTCTTT. The full variable domain, its missing parts supplied by reference TRBV7-9 and TRBJ1-1, is DTGVSQNPRHKITKRGQNVTFRCDPISEHNRLYWYRQTLGQGPEFLTYFQNEAQLEKSRLLSDRFSAERPKGSFSTLEIQRTEQGDSAMYLCASSLSGMNTEAFFGQGTRLTVV.

The rearrangement uses TRBV5-6 and TRBJ2-2; 7 nucleotides agree with TRBD2. J was trimmed by 7 bases and V by 0 bases; bases with no gene match: 12. The CDR3 is 17 amino acids. Germline V gene lookup returns CDR1 SGHDT and CDR2 YYEEEE. CDR3 in amino acids: CASSLVAGLLSGGELFF. The CDR3 DNA sequence: TGTGCCAGCAGCTTGGTAGCGGGCCTCCTTTCAGGCGGGGAGCTGTTTTTT. The variable domain in full, completed from reference TRBV5-6 and TRBJ2-2, reads DAGVTQSPTHLIKTRGQQVTLRCSPKSGHDTVSWYQQALGQGPQFIFQYYEEEERQRGNFPDRFSGHQFPNYSSELNVNALLLGDSALYLCASSLVAGLLSGGELFFGEGSRLTVL.

This chain joins TRBV7-8 and TRBJ1-2; 11 bases map to TRBD1. Per the germline V gene, CDR1 is SGHVS and CDR2 is FQNEAQ. CDR3 size: 17 residues. J gave up 8 bases and V 5 bases, and 16 bases lay outside the gene matches. CDR3 region: CASSTDRGPTPPGGYTF. In DNA, the CDR3 is TGTGCCAGCAGCACGGACAGGGGGCCAACCCCACCGGGCGGCTACACCTTC.

The CDR3 loop is CASSQDREETQYF. The CDR3 DNA reads TGCGCCAGCAGCCAAGATCGTGAGGAGACCCAGTACTTC. This chain links TRBV4-1 with TRBJ2-5; D gene ambiguous. There are 13 residues in the CDR3. The germline V gene has CDR1 MGHRA and CDR2 YSYEKL. The V end lost 0 bases, the J end lost 5 bases, and 7 bases lay between the germline ends.

This clone was seen only a few times. This chain connects TRBV2 to TRBJ1-4; D is uncertain. The V gene's germline CDR1 is SNHLY and CDR2 FYNNEI. With 5 bases removed from V and 6 bases from J, the gap between germline ends came to 10 bases. The CDR3 consists of 13 residues. This CDR3 is CASSRVRDEKLFF. The CDR3 nucleotides read TGTGCCAGCAGTCGGGTCCGTGATGAAAAACTGTTTTTT. The variable domain in full, completed from reference TRBV2 and TRBJ1-4, reads EPEVTQTPSHQVTQMGQEVILRCVPISNHLYFYWYRQILGQKVEFLVSFYNNEISEKSEIFDDQFSVERPDGSNFTLKIRSTKLEDSAMYFCASSRVRDEKLFFGSGTQLSVL.

The sample holds one count of this clone. The J gene is TRBJ1-3, the V gene TRBV4-1; D is possibly TRBD1 (6 bases). V lost 1 base, J lost 4 bases, and 20 bases lay in between. Per germline, CDR1 MGHRA and CDR2 YSYEKL. This CDR3 is built from 18 residues. The CDR3, as DNA: TGCGCCAGCAGCCAAGCCGCGATCCAGGGGCTCTCGGGAAACACCATATATTTT. This encodes CASSQAAIQGLSGNTIYF.

For the CDR3, the DNA is TGTGCCAGCAGCGGGCGGCTAGCGGGGGGGCTAGAGACCCAGTACTTC. This gives the protein CASSGRLAGGLETQYF. This chain joins TRBV9 and TRBJ2-5, with TRBD2 identical over 12 bases. Germline V gene data show CDR1 as SGDLS and CDR2 as YYNGEE. The CDR3 covers 16 residues. V shed 3 bases and J 4 bases; nucleotides not matched to a gene: 7.

This clone has only one observation. The chain links TRBV15 to TRBJ1-4; TRBD1 matches at 8 bases. Germline V CDR1 and CDR2: LNHNV, YYDKDF (reference sequence). Trimming cost V 4 bases and J 8 bases; bases outside gene matches: 6. The CDR3 is made up of 14 amino acids. This CDR3 is CATSKDRGREKLFF. Here the CDR3 DNA reads TGTGCCACCAGCAAAGACAGGGGACGGGAAAAACTGTTTTTT.

The chain links TRBV2 to TRBJ1-5; the D gene is possibly TRBD1 (6 bases). There are 13 residues in the CDR3. Germline V gene lookup returns CDR1 SNHLY and CDR2 FYNNEI. Trimming pared 4 bases from V and 5 bases from J, leaving 9 bases between. The CDR3 is CASSVGTYQPQHF. The CDR3 region has the DNA TGTGCCAGCAGTGTAGGGACATATCAGCCCCAGCATTTT.

The rearrangement uses TRBV13 and TRBJ2-3; D remains unclear. V lost 4 bases, J lost 0 bases, and 11 bases lay in between. CDR3 size: 15 residues. CDR1 and CDR2 (germline): PRHDT, FYEKMQ (reference sequence). Here the CDR3 DNA reads TGTGCCAGCAGCTCCTCAGACAAAAGCACAGATACGCAGTATTTT. It specifies CASSSSDKSTDTQYF.

CDR3 sequence reads: CASSLGPQGANTEAFF. In DNA form, the CDR3 reads TGTGCCAGCAGCTTAGGACCCCAGGGTGCGAACACTGAAGCTTTCTTT. The chain couples TRBV7-2 to TRBJ1-1, with D possibly matching TRBD1 (5 bases). Germline V gene lookup returns CDR1 SGHTA and CDR2 FQGNSA. Trimming took off 1 base at V and 1 base at J, with 13 bases between the two ends. The CDR3 has 16 amino acids.

This clone has a single count. This rearrangement joins TRBV4-1 to TRBJ2-5; D is unclear. Germline values: CDR1 MGHRA, CDR2 YSYEKL. Trimming removed 1 base from V and 0 bases from J, with 6 bases in between. The CDR3 has 14 residues. This chain's CDR3 is CASSQVSYQETQYF. DNA for the CDR3: TGCGCCAGCAGCCAAGTAAGCTACCAAGAGACCCAGTACTTC.

About this clone: The same CDR3 is also encoded by other DNA sequences in this sample. The J gene is TRBJ2-1, the V gene TRBV2; D might be TRBD1 (5 bases). Trimming removed 1 base at V and 4 bases at J, with 11 bases between. The CDR3 has 15 amino acids. The germline CDR1 and CDR2 sequences are SNHLY and FYNNEI. The chain's CDR3 is CASSEGGTSYNEQFF. The CDR3 nucleotides are TGTGCCAGCAGTGAAGGGGGCACGAGTTACAATGAGCAGTTCTTC.

The rearrangement uses TRBV5-4 and TRBJ1-2; D is undetermined. Germline V gene lookup returns CDR1 SGHNT and CDR2 YYREEE (reference sequence). V was pared by 2 bases and J by 0 bases, with 8 bases between. There are 14 residues in the CDR3. CDR3 nucleotides: TGTGCCAGCAGCTTTCCGCGGGCTAACTATGGCTACACCTTC. Its translation: CASSFPRANYGYTF.

The CDR3 nucleotides are TGTGCCAGCAGTGGCCGGGACAGGTTTGTAGAGCCCCAGCATTTT. It translates to CASSGRDRFVEPQHF. The chain has TRBV6-5 and TRBJ1-5; 8 nucleotides match TRBD1. CDR1 and CDR2 (germline): MNHEY, SVGAGI. J gave up 8 bases and V 5 bases, and 11 bases lay outside the gene matches. This CDR3 contains 15 residues.

This clone was observed a single time. The gene calls are TRBV2 and TRBJ2-4, with D perhaps TRBD2 (6 bases). Germline-derived CDR1 and CDR2 are SNHLY and FYNNEI. Trimming took 7 bases from V and 2 from J, leaving 12 bases between them. CDR3 length: 14 residues. Here the CDR3 DNA reads TGTGCCAGCATGTTACGGGGGACCAAAAACATTCAGTACTTC. Residues: CASMLRGTKNIQYF. Full variable domain (remainder filled in from reference TRBV2 and TRBJ2-4): EPEVTQTPSHQVTQMGQEVILRCVPISNHLYFYWYRQILGQKVEFLVSFYNNEISEKSEIFDDQFSVERPDGSNFTLKIRSTKLEDSAMYFCASMLRGTKNIQYFGAGTRLSVL.